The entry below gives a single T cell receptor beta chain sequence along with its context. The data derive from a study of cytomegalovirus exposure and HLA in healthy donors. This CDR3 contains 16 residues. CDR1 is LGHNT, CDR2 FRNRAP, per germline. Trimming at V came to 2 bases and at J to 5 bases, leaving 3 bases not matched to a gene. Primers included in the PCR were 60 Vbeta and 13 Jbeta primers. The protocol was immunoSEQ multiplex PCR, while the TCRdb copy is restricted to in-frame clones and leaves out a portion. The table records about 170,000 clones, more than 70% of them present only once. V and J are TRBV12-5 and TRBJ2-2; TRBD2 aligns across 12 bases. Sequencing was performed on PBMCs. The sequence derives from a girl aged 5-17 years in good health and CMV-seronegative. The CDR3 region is CASGLFLAGGTGELFF. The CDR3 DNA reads TGTGCTAGTGGTTTGTTCCTAGCGGGGGGGACCGGGGAGCTGTTTTTT. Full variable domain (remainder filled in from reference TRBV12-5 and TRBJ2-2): DARVTQTPRHKVTEMGQEVTMRCQPILGHNTVFWYRQTMMQGLELLAYFRNRAPLDDSGMPKDRFSAEMPDATLATLKIQPSEPRDSAVYFCASGLFLAGGTGELFFGEGSRLTVL.